This entry lists 24 T cell receptor beta chains sequenced from one sample in a study of blood T cell repertoires in COVID-19. Data came from immunoSEQ multiplex PCR; TCRdb stores just in-frame clones and leaves some out. Among 150,000 to 200,000 clones listed, 70% to 90% were seen once. Sample: peripheral blood. Receptor source: a woman older than 75 in a cohort sampled during active or convalescent COVID-19.

This clone was seen a handful of times. The chain is built from TRBV19 and TRBJ1-1, with D possibly being TRBD1 (5 bases). The length of the CDR3 is 14 residues. The germline gives CDR1 LNHDA, CDR2 SQIVND (reference sequence). V gave up 5 bases and J gave up 4 bases, with 14 bases separating them. CDR3 in DNA: TGTGCCAGTAGTCCTAGGGGTGTCGTCACTGAAGCTTTCTTT. It specifies CASSPRGVVTEAFF.

The rearrangement links TRBV6-6 to TRBJ2-7, with TRBD1 matching 8 bases. The CDR3 is 14 amino acids. CDR1 and CDR2 from the germline V gene are MNHNY and SVGAGI (reference sequence). With V trimmed by 5 bases and J by 5 bases, 8 bases remained unmatched. The CDR3 coding sequence is TGTGCCAGCAGTAGACAGGGGTTTAACGACGAGCAGTACTTC. Translation: CASSRQGFNDEQYF.

This chain joins TRBV12-3 or TRBV12-4 and TRBJ2-7, with D possibly matching TRBD1 (6 bases). The length of the CDR3 is 11 residues. The ends were cut back, 6 bases at V and 7 bases at J, with 10 bases in the middle. This CDR3 is CASSSGVEQYV. Here the CDR3 DNA reads TGTGCCAGCAGCTCAGGGGTGGAGCAGTACGTC.

This clone came up once. The V gene is TRBV9, the J gene TRBJ2-3; TRBD2 matches at 12 bases. In germline, CDR1 is SGDLS, CDR2 YYNGEE. The CDR3 covers 17 residues. Trimming removed 0 bases from V and 2 bases from J; junction bases left unmatched: 4. The CDR3: CASSVVPSGGATDTQYF. The CDR3 DNA is TGTGCCAGCAGCGTAGTGCCTAGCGGGGGGGCCACAGATACGCAGTATTTT.

The genes are TRBV30 and TRBJ1-1, with TRBD1 as a possible D gene (6 bases). V was clipped by 2 bases and J by 5 bases, with 12 bases between them. The germline CDR1 and CDR2 sequences are GTSNPN and SVGIG (reference sequence). The CDR3 extends over 13 amino acids. The CDR3 DNA reads as TGTGCCTGGAGTAAACAGGGTATAACTGAAGCTTTCTTT. As protein: CAWSKQGITEAFF.

The chain carries TRBV2 and TRBJ2-1; TRBD2 matches 8 bases. This CDR3 is 15 amino acids long. The V segment lost 5 bases and the J segment 0 bases; nucleotides outside the gene matches: 3. Per germline, CDR1 SNHLY and CDR2 FYNNEI. The CDR3 reads CASSRREDSYNEQFF. CDR3 sequence (DNA): TGTGCCAGCAGTAGGCGGGAGGACTCCTACAATGAGCAGTTCTTC.

This chain connects TRBV5-1 to TRBJ1-4, with TRBD1 matching over 9 bases. Germline loops: CDR1 SGHRS, CDR2 YFSETQ. Trimming cost V 4 bases and J 6 bases; bases outside gene matches: 4. This CDR3 is 14 amino acids long. CDR3 DNA sequence: TGCGCCAGCAGCACAGGGGGCGGCGATGAAAAACTGTTTTTT. This gives the protein CASSTGGGDEKLFF.

This clone was counted between two and nine times. The chain uses TRBV19 and TRBJ2-1, with TRBD2 matching 9 bases. Trimming cost V 4 bases and J 9 bases; bases outside gene matches: 7. The CDR3 spans 14 residues. The germline V gene encodes CDR1 LNHDA and CDR2 SQIVND (reference sequence). DNA of the CDR3: TGTGCCAGTAGTAACGGCGGGGGGGCTTTTGAGCAGTTCTTC. Translating gives CASSNGGGAFEQFF.

V gene TRBV7-2 combines with J gene TRBJ2-3; the match to TRBD2 covers 8 bases. Germline assignment: CDR1 SGHTA and CDR2 FQGNSA. There are 16 residues in the CDR3. V lost 1 base, J lost 4 bases, and 7 bases stayed unmatched. The CDR3 spells CASSLEWAGGPDTQYF. The DNA for the CDR3 is TGTGCCAGCAGCTTAGAATGGGCGGGGGGTCCAGATACGCAGTATTTT.

The chain combines TRBV9 with TRBJ1-4; 10 bases are a match to TRBD1. The CDR3 sequence is 14 residues long. Germline values: CDR1 SGDLS, CDR2 YYNGEE. J gave up 8 bases and V 4 bases, and 5 bases lay outside the gene matches. The CDR3, as DNA: TGTGCCAGCAGCCGACAGGGGGCTACGGAAAAACTGTTTTTT. Residues: CASSRQGATEKLFF.

A few counts support this clone. The rearrangement joins TRBV19 to TRBJ1-4; TRBD1 aligns across 7 bases. V shed 5 bases and J 13 bases; nucleotides not matched to a gene: 10. The V gene's germline CDR1 is LNHDA and CDR2 SQIVND (reference sequence). The CDR3 length is 13 residues. CDR3 loop: CASSLGQTEGLFF. The CDR3 DNA follows: TGTGCCAGTAGTTTGGGACAGACGGAGGGACTGTTTTTT.

The J gene is TRBJ2-3, the V gene TRBV5-4; weak D call: TRBD2 (6 bases). Trimming cost V 1 base and J 0 bases, with 9 bases left between them. This CDR3 comprises 15 residues. CDR1 is SGHNT, CDR2 YYREEE, per germline (reference sequence). CDR3 protein: CASSLWRGSTDTQYF. In DNA, the CDR3 is TGTGCCAGCAGCTTGTGGCGGGGCAGCACAGATACGCAGTATTTT.

In this sample, this clone turned up a few times. The chain has TRBV5-4 and TRBJ1-4; 7 bases agree with TRBD1. The junction had 6 bases not matched to a gene; V was cut back by 4 bases and J by 6 bases. The CDR3 extends over 14 amino acids. Per the germline V gene, CDR1 is SGHNT and CDR2 is YYREEE (reference sequence). The CDR3 nucleotides read TGTGCCAGCAGCCCGGACAGGAGGGATGAAAAACTGTTTTTT. Its translation: CASSPDRRDEKLFF.

The chain links TRBV19 to TRBJ2-1, with 10 bases that match TRBD2. V lost 9 bases, J lost 8 bases, and 7 bases stayed unmatched. CDR3 length: 13 amino acids. The germline CDR1 and CDR2 sequences are LNHDA and SQIVND (reference sequence). The CDR3 bases are TGTGCCAGGGAGCGGGGGGGCAGCGATGAGCAGTTCTTC. It codes for CARERGGSDEQFF.

This clone was found once. CDR3 sequence: CASSPQGLRTGELFF. The CDR3 bases are TGTGCCAGCAGCCCACAGGGGTTGCGGACCGGGGAGCTGTTTTTT. The chain combines TRBV7-9 with TRBJ2-2, with 7 nucleotides matching TRBD1. This CDR3 is built from 15 residues. V gave up 5 bases and J gave up 5 bases; unmatched junction bases: 8. The germline V gene encodes CDR1 SEHNR and CDR2 FQNEAQ (reference sequence).

Only a few counts were recorded for this clone. The chain couples TRBV24-1 to TRBJ1-4; D remains unclear. Germline CDR1 KGHDR, CDR2 SFDVKD. The CDR3 is 15 residues long. Trimming took off 5 bases at V and 7 bases at J, with 16 bases between the two ends. The CDR3 here is CATSGRIGLAEKLFF. DNA of the CDR3: TGTGCCACCAGTGGTCGGATCGGACTAGCTGAAAAACTGTTTTTT.

The chain has TRBV19 and TRBJ2-5, with D uncertain. The germline CDR1 and CDR2 sequences are LNHDA and SQIVND (reference sequence). The CDR3 totals 14 residues. V was trimmed by 1 base and J by 4 bases, leaving 10 bases between them. CDR3 residues: CASSIGSSRETQYF. DNA for the CDR3: TGTGCCAGTAGTATAGGGAGTTCTCGAGAGACCCAGTACTTC.

The chain links TRBV11-2 to TRBJ2-1; possibly TRBD1 for D (6 bases). The CDR3 spans 17 residues. V shed 5 bases and J shed 4 bases, with 21 bases lying between them. Per germline, CDR1 SGHAT and CDR2 FQNNGV. CDR3 sequence reads: CASSRTTNRAAYNEQFF. For the CDR3, the DNA is TGTGCCAGCAGCCGAACCACGAACAGGGCCGCGTACAATGAGCAGTTCTTC.

This sequence joins TRBV7-9 and TRBJ2-2; TRBD1 matches 8 bases. The CDR3 covers 16 residues. The ends lost 5 bases at V and 5 bases at J; junction bases unmatched: 10. Germline V CDR1 and CDR2: SEHNR, FQNEAQ (reference sequence). CDR3 nucleotide sequence: TGTGCCAGCAGCCCCCTGGGCAGGGGGCGAACCGGGGAGCTGTTTTTT. This encodes CASSPLGRGRTGELFF.

V and J are TRBV4-1 and TRBJ1-5; D possibly corresponds to TRBD1 (6 bases). The CDR3 is 15 residues long. Germline lookup yields CDR1 MGHRA and CDR2 YSYEKL. V was pared by 1 base and J by 4 bases, with 11 bases between. The CDR3 reads CASSQVWDINQPQHF. Written as DNA, the CDR3 is TGCGCCAGCAGCCAAGTTTGGGACATTAATCAGCCCCAGCATTTT.

The chain is built from TRBV18 and TRBJ1-2; 9 bases are shared with TRBD1. In germline, CDR1 is KGHSH, CDR2 LQKENI. V was pared by 3 bases and J by 4 bases, with 6 bases of the junction left unmatched. The CDR3 totals 15 residues. CDR3 residues: CASSPSGQGTYGYTF. The CDR3 region has the DNA TGTGCCAGCTCACCGTCGGGACAGGGCACCTATGGCTACACCTTC.

The V call is TRBV2, the J call TRBJ1-2, with 8 bases aligning to TRBD1. The CDR3 has 12 residues. The V gene end was trimmed by 6 bases and the J gene end by 8 bases; junction bases not matched to a gene: 5. The germline gives CDR1 SNHLY, CDR2 FYNNEI. DNA of the CDR3: TGTGCCAGCAGACAGGGGGTTGTGGGCTACACCTTC. It translates to CASRQGVVGYTF.

CDR3 region: CATLRQGPSSNYGYTF. CDR3 DNA sequence: TGTGCCACCTTACGGCAGGGCCCTTCTTCTAACTATGGCTACACCTTC. The chain links TRBV19 to TRBJ1-2, with TRBD1 as a possible D gene (5 bases). This CDR3 has 16 residues. CDR1 LNHDA and CDR2 SQIVND come from the germline V gene (reference sequence). V lost 10 bases and J lost 0, with 21 bases in between.

This clone was seen a handful of times. The chain employs TRBV14 and TRBJ1-6; 9 bases are shared with TRBD1. J was trimmed by 9 bases and V by 1 base; bases with no gene match: 4. The CDR3 extends over 15 amino acids. Germline CDR1 and CDR2: SGHDN and FVKESK. The CDR3 DNA follows: TGTGCCAGCAGCCAAGGGACAGGGGTGTTTTCACCCCTCCACTTT. Its translation is CASSQGTGVFSPLHF.